Each of the 17 T cell receptor beta chains below was sequenced from the same sample in a study of T cells after yellow fever vaccination. TCRdb itself ran the 5' RACE reads through MiXCR, one entry per CDR3 protein. The sample has 95,000 to 150,000 distinct CDR3 sequences, roughly 15% seen once. Sequences were derived from CD8+ T cells sorted from PBMCs, sampled 5 days after the yellow fever booster vaccination. The origin of the receptors is a man younger than 35 who received the YFV17D yellow fever vaccine.

Only a few counts were recorded for this clonotype. The chain has TRBV5-1 and TRBJ1-1; the D gene is possibly TRBD1 (6 bases). Germline CDR1 SGHRS, CDR2 YFSETQ. Trimming removed 0 bases at V and 6 bases at J, with 9 bases between. This CDR3 has 13 residues. The chain's CDR3 is CASSLVGGSEAFF. In DNA, the CDR3 is TGCGCCAGCAGCTTGGTTGGGGGCTCTGAAGCTTTCTTT.

V gene TRBV27 combines with J gene TRBJ1-1; maybe TRBD1 (6 bases). Trimming left V 7 bases short and J 1 base short, with 16 bases between. CDR3 length equals 15 residues. Germline CDR1 MNHEY, CDR2 SMNVEV (reference sequence). The CDR3 region is CASMPVGAWNTEAFF. Here the CDR3 DNA reads TGTGCCAGCATGCCTGTGGGGGCCTGGAACACTGAAGCTTTCTTT.

There are a few counts of this clonotype. The rearrangement joins TRBV7-8 to TRBJ1-2; 8 nucleotides line up with TRBD1. V was pared by 5 bases and J by 4 bases, with 9 bases of the junction left unmatched. Per the germline V gene, CDR1 is SGHVS and CDR2 is FQNEAQ. The CDR3 is 15 residues long. In DNA, the CDR3 is TGTGCCAGCAGCGCCTTGACAGGGGACGGCTATGGCTACACCTTC. It codes for CASSALTGDGYGYTF.

The chain is built from TRBV6-1 and TRBJ2-3; D not resolved. V lost 1 base to trimming and J lost 4 bases, with 6 bases between them. The germline V gene encodes CDR1 MNHNS and CDR2 SASEGT. This CDR3 spans 13 amino acids. The CDR3 spells CASSEGQSDTQYF. As DNA, the CDR3 is TGTGCCAGCAGTGAAGGCCAGTCAGATACGCAGTATTTT.

This clonotype has just a few counts. The chain is built from TRBV5-1 and TRBJ2-1; D remains unclear. Germline V CDR1 and CDR2: SGHRS, YFSETQ. This CDR3 comprises 14 residues. V lost 4 bases, J lost 3 bases, and 11 bases lay in between. As DNA, the CDR3 is TGCGCCAGCAGCCTCCTGGCCCTCTACAATGAGCAGTTCTTC. Amino acids: CASSLLALYNEQFF. Using reference TRBV5-1 and TRBJ2-1 for the parts outside the CDR3, the full variable domain is KAGVTQTPRYLIKTRGQQVTLSCSPISGHRSVSWYQQTPGQGLQFLFEYFSETQRNKGNFPGRFSGRQFSNSRSEMNVSTLELGDSALYLCASSLLALYNEQFFGPGTRLTVL.

The chain has TRBV12-3 or TRBV12-4 and TRBJ2-3; weak D call: TRBD2 (7 bases). CDR3 size: 16 residues. V was trimmed by 6 bases and J by 5 bases, leaving 21 bases between them. The CDR3 DNA sequence: TGTGCCAGCAGCCGACCGCCGGGGGGCGTTGGAGATACGCAGTATTTT. It codes for CASSRPPGGVGDTQYF.

V usage is TRBV24-1 and J usage is TRBJ2-1, with 7 bases fitting TRBD1. Germline V gene sequence: CDR1 KGHDR, CDR2 SFDVKD. V gave up 1 base and J gave up 6 bases; unmatched junction bases: 8. CDR3 size: 16 residues. The CDR3 is CATSDLPGRGFNEQFF. The CDR3 bases are TGTGCCACCAGTGATTTACCGGGCAGGGGGTTCAATGAGCAGTTCTTC.

In this sample, this clonotype turned up a few times. The V gene is TRBV11-2, the J gene TRBJ2-3; possible D gene TRBD2, 6 bases. Germline CDR1 SGHAT, CDR2 FQNNGV. This CDR3 region has 11 residues. V lost 7 bases and J lost 6, with 8 bases in between. The CDR3 is CASNAGDTQYF. CDR3 DNA sequence: TGTGCCAGCAACGCGGGGGATACGCAGTATTTT.

The chain couples TRBV14 to TRBJ1-1; tentative D call: TRBD1 (5 bases). Germline V gene data show CDR1 as SGHDN and CDR2 as FVKESK. Trimming shortened V by 5 bases and J by 2 bases, and 12 bases separated the two germline ends. The CDR3 extends over 14 amino acids. Here the CDR3 reads CASSAPGTNTEAFF. In DNA form, the CDR3 reads TGTGCCAGCAGCGCTCCCGGGACTAACACTGAAGCTTTCTTT.

The chain is built from TRBV19 and TRBJ2-2, with D possibly matching TRBD1 (6 bases). The germline gives CDR1 LNHDA, CDR2 SQIVND (reference sequence). This CDR3 is 13 amino acids long. V was trimmed by 3 bases and J by 6 bases, leaving 8 bases between them. For the CDR3, the DNA is TGTGCCAGTAGTATGACAGGTCCCGGGGAGCTGTTTTTT. Its protein product is CASSMTGPGELFF.

This clonotype was picked up a small number of times. The rearrangement links TRBV4-1 to TRBJ1-1, with 7 nucleotides matching TRBD1. This CDR3 region has 15 residues. Germline CDR1 is MGHRA and CDR2 is YSYEKL. The J segment lost 4 bases and the V segment lost 1 base, leaving 6 bases of the junction unmatched. CDR3 in DNA: TGCGCCAGCAGCCAAGGACAGGGTTTGATCACTGAAGCTTTCTTT. Its protein product is CASSQGQGLITEAFF.

This clonotype was detected only a few times. The V call is TRBV29-1, the J call TRBJ2-7; D is undetermined. Trimming removed 7 bases from V and 3 bases from J, with 16 bases in between. The CDR3 length is 13 residues. Germline CDR1 and CDR2: SQVTM and ANQGSEA. The CDR3 here is CSAVQPPGYEQYF. CDR3 bases: TGCAGCGCCGTGCAACCTCCGGGCTACGAGCAGTACTTC.

The chain joins TRBV29-1 to TRBJ2-7; D ambiguous. The V gene's germline CDR1 is SQVTM and CDR2 ANQGSEA. The CDR3 covers 11 residues. V was trimmed by 4 bases and J by 7 bases, leaving 11 bases between them. This chain's CDR3 is CSVVMLGEQYV. CDR3 bases: TGCAGCGTTGTCATGCTGGGAGAGCAGTACGTC.

Only a few counts were recorded for this clonotype. V is TRBV12-3 or TRBV12-4 and J is TRBJ1-1, with a weak D call TRBD1 (5 bases). V dropped 3 bases and J dropped 4 bases, with 9 bases sitting between them. The CDR3 is 13 residues long. For the CDR3, the DNA is TGTGCCAGCAGTTTTAAAGGGGCCACTGAAGCTTTCTTT. Protein: CASSFKGATEAFF.

This chain joins TRBV7-9 and TRBJ1-1; D unresolved. CDR1 is SEHNR and CDR2 is FQNEAQ in the germline V gene (reference sequence). Trimming removed 4 bases from V and 1 base from J, with 7 bases in between. The CDR3 runs 13 residues. The CDR3 here is CASSSNTNTEAFF. As DNA, the CDR3 is TGTGCCAGCAGCTCGAACACGAACACTGAAGCTTTCTTT.

The V and J genes are TRBV7-9 and TRBJ2-5; D is unclear. Germline V gene data show CDR1 as SEHNR and CDR2 as FQNEAQ (reference sequence). The CDR3 sequence is 13 residues long. With 3 bases removed from V and 1 base from J, the gap between germline ends came to 6 bases. The CDR3 DNA is TGTGCCAGCAGCTTCCAGCTCCAAGAGACCCAGTACTTC. Amino acid sequence: CASSFQLQETQYF.

This clonotype was recorded a few times. The J gene is TRBJ2-6, the V gene TRBV13; TRBD1 might be the D (5 bases). The CDR3 has 15 amino acids. V was cut by 5 bases and J by 0 bases, with 8 bases left in between. Germline CDR1 and CDR2: PRHDT and FYEKMQ (reference sequence). The CDR3 sequence is CASSPQGSGANVLTF. The CDR3 nucleotides are TGTGCCAGCAGCCCCCAGGGCTCTGGGGCCAACGTCCTGACTTTC. The full variable domain, in which reference TRBV13 and TRBJ2-6 provide the parts outside the CDR3, is AAGVIQSPRHLIKEKRETATLKCYPIPRHDTVYWYQQGPGQDPQFLISFYEKMQSDKGSIPDRFSAQQFSDYHSELNMSSLELGDSALYFCASSPQGSGANVLTFGAGSRLTVL.